Described below is a single TCR beta chain sequence and its context. Sequenced by immunoSEQ multiplex PCR; TCRdb stores in-frame clones only, minus some. This sample has tens of thousands of clones, with 85% to 95% found just once. This sample is drawn from a study of cytomegalovirus exposure and HLA in healthy donors. This receptor was identified in a man younger than 30 in good health and CMV-seronegative. Sequences were obtained from PBMCs.

The CDR3 region is CASSPQQNEQFF. Here the CDR3 DNA reads TGTGCCAGCTCACCACAGCAAAATGAGCAGTTCTTC. J is TRBJ2-1 and V is TRBV18; D uncertain. The CDR3 consists of 12 residues. Trimming took 1 base from V and 7 from J, leaving 5 bases between them. Looked up from germline, CDR1 is KGHSH and CDR2 is LQKENI. The full variable domain, rest sourced from reference TRBV18 and TRBJ2-1, is NAGVMQNPRHLVRRRGQEARLRCSPMKGHSHVYWYRQLPEEGLKFMVYLQKENIIDESGMPKERFSAEFPKEGPSILRIQQVVRGDSAAYFCASSPQQNEQFFGPGTRLTVL.